This T cell receptor (beta chain) was sequenced for a study of shared clonotypes between healthy human individuals. Clones were sequenced by immunoSEQ multiplex PCR, and TCRdb holds only the in-frame ones, with some missing. There are roughly 2.1 million clones in the sample; 90% to 95% occur only once, and around 1.7% lies in the top ten. Study conclusions and caveats: Against clonotypes common to all four donors, non-shared ones had lower generation probabilities.

In its sample, this clone was seen once. Its target is not known. Naive-designated CD8 cells lacked CD45RO, were positively enriched for CCR7, and omitted terminally differentiated effector memory CD45RA+ cells. Donors included only healthy HIV-negative adults lacking recent acute infections or vaccinations. Trimming stripped 5 bases from V and 5 bases from J, with 16 bases between. Germline values: CDR1 SEHNR, CDR2 FQNEAQ (reference sequence). The CDR3 is 14 amino acids. The rearrangement joins TRBV7-9 to TRBJ2-7; D call uncertain. Sequencing was carried out using naive CD8+ T cells from PBMCs. The receptor comes from a man aged 18 to 29 in good health. Some clones in this sample may be carry-over from other donors' samples. CDR3 sequence reads: CASSALDNRHEQYF. For the CDR3, the DNA is TGTGCCAGCAGCGCCCTAGACAACCGCCACGAGCAGTACTTC.